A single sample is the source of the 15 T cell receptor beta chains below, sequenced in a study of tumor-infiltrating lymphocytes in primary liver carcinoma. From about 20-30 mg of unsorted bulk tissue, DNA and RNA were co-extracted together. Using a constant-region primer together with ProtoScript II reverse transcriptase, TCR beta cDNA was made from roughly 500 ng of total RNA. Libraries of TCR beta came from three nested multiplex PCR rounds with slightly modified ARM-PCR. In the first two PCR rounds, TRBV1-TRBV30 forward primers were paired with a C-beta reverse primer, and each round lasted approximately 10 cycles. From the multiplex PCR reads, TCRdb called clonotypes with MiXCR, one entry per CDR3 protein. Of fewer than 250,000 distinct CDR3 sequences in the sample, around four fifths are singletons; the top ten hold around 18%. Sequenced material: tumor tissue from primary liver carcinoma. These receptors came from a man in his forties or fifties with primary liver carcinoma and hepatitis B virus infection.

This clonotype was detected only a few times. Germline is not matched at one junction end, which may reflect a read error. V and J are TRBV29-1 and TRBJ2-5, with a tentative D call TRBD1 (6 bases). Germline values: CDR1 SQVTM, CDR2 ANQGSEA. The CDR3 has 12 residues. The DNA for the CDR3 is TGCAGTGTGCCACAGGGATGGACGACCCACTACTTC. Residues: CSVPQGWTTHYF.

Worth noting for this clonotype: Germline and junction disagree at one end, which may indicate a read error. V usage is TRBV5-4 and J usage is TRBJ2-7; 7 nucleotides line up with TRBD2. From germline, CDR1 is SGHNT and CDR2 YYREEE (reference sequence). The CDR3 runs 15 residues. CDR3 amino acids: CASSSTSRLSYDQYF. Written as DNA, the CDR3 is TGTGCCAGCAGTTCGACTAGCCGACTTTCCTACGATCAGTACTTC.

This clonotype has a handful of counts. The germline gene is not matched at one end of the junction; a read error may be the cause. For the CDR3, the DNA is TGCAGCGTCCTCCCTGATAGGGAGATGAATGGTTACACCTTC. Its protein is CSVLPDREMNGYTF. The chain recombines TRBV29-1 with TRBJ1-2; D is unclear. This CDR3 comprises 14 residues. CDR1 and CDR2 from the germline V gene are SQVTM and ANQGSEA.

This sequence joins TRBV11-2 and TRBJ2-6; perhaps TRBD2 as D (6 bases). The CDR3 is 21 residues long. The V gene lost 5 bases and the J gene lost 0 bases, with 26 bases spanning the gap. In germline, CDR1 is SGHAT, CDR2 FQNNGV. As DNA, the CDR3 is TGTGCCAGCAGCATCGGGGGATACTGGGGCATTTCCCTCTCTGGGGCCAACGTCCTGACTTTC. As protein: CASSIGGYWGISLSGANVLTF.

The CDR3 here is CASRRLERVHYEQYF. In DNA, the CDR3 is TGTGCCAGCAGGCGTCTAGAAAGGGTCCACTACGAGCAGTACTTC. This chain uses TRBV6-1 with TRBJ2-7; no definite D call. With 6 bases removed from V and 3 bases from J, the gap between germline ends came to 18 bases. The CDR3 covers 15 residues. CDR1 and CDR2 from the germline V gene are MNHNS and SASEGT.

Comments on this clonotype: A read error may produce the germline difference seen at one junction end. CDR3 protein: CASITAAGANVLTF. DNA of the CDR3: TGTGCCAGCATAACAGCCGCTGGGGCCAACGTCTTGACTTTC. V gene TRBV6-1 combines with J gene TRBJ2-6; possible D gene TRBD1, 5 bases. The CDR3 extends over 14 amino acids. Germline lookup yields CDR1 MNHNS and CDR2 SASEGT.

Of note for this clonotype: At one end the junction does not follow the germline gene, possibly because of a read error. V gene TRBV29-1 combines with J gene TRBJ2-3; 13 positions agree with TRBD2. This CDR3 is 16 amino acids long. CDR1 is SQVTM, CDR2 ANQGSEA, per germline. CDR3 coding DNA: TGCAGCGCACCCGGGACTAGCGGGATGGTTATCGATACGCAATATTTT. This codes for CSAPGTSGMVIDTQYF.

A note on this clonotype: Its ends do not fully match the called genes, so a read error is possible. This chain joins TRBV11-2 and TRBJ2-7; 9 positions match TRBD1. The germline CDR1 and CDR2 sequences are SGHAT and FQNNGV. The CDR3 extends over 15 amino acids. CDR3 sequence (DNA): TGTGCCACCAGCTTACGAAGGACAGGGGAAAACGAGCACTACTTC. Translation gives CATSLRRTGENEHYF.

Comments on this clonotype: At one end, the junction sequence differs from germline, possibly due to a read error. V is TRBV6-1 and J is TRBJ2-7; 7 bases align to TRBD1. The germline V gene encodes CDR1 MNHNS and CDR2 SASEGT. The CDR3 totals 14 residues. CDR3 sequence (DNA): TGTGCCGGCAGTACCGGGACAGAACCCTACGAGCAGTACTTC. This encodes CAGSTGTEPYEQYF.

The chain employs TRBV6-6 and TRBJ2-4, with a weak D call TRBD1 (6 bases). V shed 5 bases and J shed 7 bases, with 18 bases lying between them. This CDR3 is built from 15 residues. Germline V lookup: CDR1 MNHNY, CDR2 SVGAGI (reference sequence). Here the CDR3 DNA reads TGTGCCAGCAGTCCAGGACAGAGTGCTAGGAACATTCAGTACTTC. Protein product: CASSPGQSARNIQYF.

This CDR3 is CASRSTSTGVVFHEAFF. The CDR3 DNA sequence: TGCGCCAGCAGGTCTACTTCCACAGGGGTTGTGTTTCATGAAGCTTTCTTT. This chain uses TRBV4-1 with TRBJ1-1; 7 nucleotides align to TRBD1. With V trimmed by 6 bases and J by 7 bases, 20 bases remained unmatched. From germline, CDR1 is MGHRA and CDR2 YSYEKL. This CDR3 spans 17 amino acids.

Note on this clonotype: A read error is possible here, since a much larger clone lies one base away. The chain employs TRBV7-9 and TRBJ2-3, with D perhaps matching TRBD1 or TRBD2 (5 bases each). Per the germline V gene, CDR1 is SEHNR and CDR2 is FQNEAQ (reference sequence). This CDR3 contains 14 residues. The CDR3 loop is CASRPGAGPNTLYF. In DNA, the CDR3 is TGTGCCAGCAGACCCGGGGCTGGTCCGAATACGCTGTATTTT.

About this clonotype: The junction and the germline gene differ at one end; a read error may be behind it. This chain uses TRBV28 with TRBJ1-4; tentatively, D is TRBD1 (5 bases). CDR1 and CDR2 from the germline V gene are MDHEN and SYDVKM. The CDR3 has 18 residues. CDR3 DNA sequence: TGTGCCAGCAGTCCCCCCCTTTACGGGGGTGTGACTAATGAAAGACTGTTTTTT. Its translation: CASSPPLYGGVTNERLFF.

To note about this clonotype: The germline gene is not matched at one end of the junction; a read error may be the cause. The CDR3: CASKAGTAYGYTF. In nucleotides, the CDR3 is TGTGCCAGCAAGGCCGGGACAGCCTATGGTTACACCTTC. This chain joins TRBV6-2 or TRBV6-3 and TRBJ1-2, with TRBD1 matching 7 bases. The CDR3 spans 13 residues. Per germline, CDR1 MNHEY and CDR2 SVGEGT.

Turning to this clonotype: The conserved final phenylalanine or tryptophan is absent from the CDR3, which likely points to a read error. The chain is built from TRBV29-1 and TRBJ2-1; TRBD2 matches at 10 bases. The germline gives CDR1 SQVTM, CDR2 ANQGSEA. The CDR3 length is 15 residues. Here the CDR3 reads CSVGQAGGFYNEQFL. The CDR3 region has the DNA TGTAGCGTTGGACAAGCGGGAGGGTTCTACAATGAGCAGTTCCTC.